Included here is one T cell receptor (beta chain) sequence, with context. This clone was counted once. Its cognate antigen has yet to be identified. The record has no base qualities; no much larger clone is one base away. Participants in the prospective study were aged about 18 to 95 years, lived in some 24 United States geographic areas, and enrolled through a virtual design. In the prospective study, participants were assigned to cohorts based on the clinical history participants reported in a screening survey and a study questionnaire. Mobile phlebotomists in the prospective study collected whole blood, serum and a nasopharyngeal or oropharyngeal swab from every participant. Over a roughly 2-month period, participants in the prospective study had the option of providing additional blood draws and questionnaires. Prospective study blood samples were shipped either frozen or at room temperature before DNA extraction.

The data are from a study of blood T cell repertoires in COVID-19 (dated by TCRdb to about 2020). With regard to the full study: The collaborator samples originated in the United States, Italy and Spain and spanned the acute and convalescent phases of COVID-19. The dataset comprised deeply sampled blood TCRbeta repertoires from subjects exposed to, actively infected with, or recovered from COVID-19. Sample metadata almost always included a de-identified subject ID, COVID-19 status, age in years and sex. The samples were drawn from the first 160 participants of the ongoing ImmuneRACE study and from over a thousand subjects provided by 6 global collaborators. The repertoires were made available in a free public database intended to serve as a resource for research on the immune response to SARS-CoV-2. The prospective study material was composed of cDNA or gDNA derived from T cells, B-cell-depleted T cells, or PBMCs. HLA class I and class II types, where available, came from metadata supplied by the sample provider rather than from assay-based typing.

TCRbeta CDR3 regions were amplified from genomic DNA by means of the immunoSEQ Assay, a bias-controlled multiplex PCR. The paper's processing steps were these. Nucleated cell counts per sample were estimated from amplification of reference gene primers within the assay. To quantify the absolute abundance of each unique TCRbeta CDR3 rearrangement, sequence reads were collapsed and filtered. Productive Simpson clonality was computed per sample as the square root of Simpson's diversity index over productive rearrangements. TCRdb took this table from immuneACCESS and kept in-frame rearrangements with V and J called. Such tables lack part of the clones; where checked against another copy, unresolved V genes explain under half of the gap, and the rest is unexplained. That table gives V, J and clone size, and the DNA gave D and trimming. The sample table lists approximately 250,000 clones, about 91% of them with a count of one. The ten largest clones take up roughly 2.3% of the sample.

What the authors observed across the whole study: The quantity of clinical and demographic metadata differed by source and by participant and was supplied without curation.

The germline ends are 10 bases apart after V is trimmed by 5 bases and J by 3 bases. The CDR3 sequence holds 14 residues, the cysteine and phenylalanine included. The DNA shown is the 42-base CDR3, in frame from base 1. CDR1 is given as SEHNR and CDR2 as FQNEAQ, both from the germline V gene (reference sequence). This chain is built from TRBV7-9 and TRBJ1-4, with the D gene call left open. The origin of this receptor is a middle-aged woman with acute COVID-19. The sample was PBMCs or T cells enriched from blood (not recorded which). The sequenced DNA is TGTGCCAGCAGCCACGAAGCGGCTAATGAAAAACTGTTTTTT. This sequence encodes CASSHEAANEKLFF.